The next 3 T cell receptor beta chains were all read from a single sample in a study of cytomegalovirus exposure and HLA in healthy donors. The PCR ran on 60 Vbeta and 13 Jbeta primers. Profiling relied on immunoSEQ multiplex PCR, and the TCRdb table lists in-frame clones only, not all of them. The repertoire has roughly 230,000 clones, 80% to 95% of them found once; the top ten carry roughly 1.6%. The sample taken for sequencing was PBMCs. These receptors all stem from a girl aged 2 to 10 in good health and CMV-seronegative.

This CDR3 is CASSFQLAEGHNEQFF. Here the CDR3 DNA reads TGTGCCAGCAGCTTCCAGCTAGCGGAGGGACACAATGAGCAGTTCTTC. The chain carries TRBV11-2 and TRBJ2-1, with 7 positions matching TRBD2. V dropped 3 bases and J dropped 5; count of bases not matched to a gene: 10. The CDR3 contains 16 residues. Germline values: CDR1 SGHAT, CDR2 FQNNGV.

The rearrangement joins TRBV11-2 to TRBJ1-2; 9 bases line up with TRBD1. This CDR3 region has 15 residues. The V and J ends lost 2 bases and 7 bases, in that order; junction bases with no gene match: 8. Germline loops: CDR1 SGHAT, CDR2 FQNNGV. For the CDR3, the DNA is TGTGCCAGCAGCTTAAAACGGGACAGGGTCTCTGGCTACACCTTC. The encoded protein is CASSLKRDRVSGYTF.

The J gene is TRBJ2-1, the V gene TRBV4-2; 7 positions agree with TRBD2. CDR1 and CDR2 (germline): LGHNA, YNFKEQ. This CDR3 contains 17 residues. Trimming at V came to 4 bases and at J to 7 bases, leaving 16 bases not matched to a gene. CDR3 in amino acids: CASSPIGLVVLVNEQFF. CDR3 nucleotides: TGTGCCAGCAGCCCAATAGGACTAGTCGTCTTGGTAAATGAGCAGTTCTTC.